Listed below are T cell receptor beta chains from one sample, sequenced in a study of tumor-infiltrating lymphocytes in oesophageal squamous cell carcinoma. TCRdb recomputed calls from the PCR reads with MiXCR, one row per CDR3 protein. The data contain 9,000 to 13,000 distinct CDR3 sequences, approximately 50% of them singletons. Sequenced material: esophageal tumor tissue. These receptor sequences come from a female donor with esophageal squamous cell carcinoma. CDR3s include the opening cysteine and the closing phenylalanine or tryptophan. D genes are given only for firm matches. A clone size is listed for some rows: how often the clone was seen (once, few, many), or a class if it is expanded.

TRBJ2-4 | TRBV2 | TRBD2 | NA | CASRERDESYNEQYF | TGTGCCAGCAGGGAGCGGGATGAATCCTACAATGAGCAGTACTTC
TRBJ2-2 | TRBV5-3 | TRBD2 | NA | CASSQAGGNTGELFF | TGTGCCAGCAGCCAAGCGGGGGGGAACACCGGGGAGCTGTTTTTT
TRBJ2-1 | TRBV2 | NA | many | CASSQMDEQFF | TGTGCCAGCAGCCAAATGGATGAGCAGTTCTTC
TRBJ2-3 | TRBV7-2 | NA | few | CASSLGFLDTQYF | TGTGCCAGCAGCTTAGGTTTTCTTGATACGCAGTATTTT
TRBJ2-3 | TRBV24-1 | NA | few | CATSHRVSDTQYF | TGTGCCACCAGCCACAGGGTATCAGATACGCAGTATTTT
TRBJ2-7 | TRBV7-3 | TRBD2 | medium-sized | CASSFGHGLAGGGEQYF | TGTGCCAGCAGCTTTGGTCACGGACTAGCGGGAGGAGGGGAGCAGTACTTC
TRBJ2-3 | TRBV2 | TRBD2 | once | CASSSGLAGVDTQYF | TGTGCCAGCAGTAGTGGACTAGCGGGAGTAGATACGCAGTATTTT
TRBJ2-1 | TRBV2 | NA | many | CASSEALRLASGEQFF | TGTGCCAGCAGTGAAGCGCTTAGGCTAGCGTCGGGTGAGCAGTTCTTC
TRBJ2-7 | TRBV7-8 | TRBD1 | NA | CASSLQGDYEQYF | TGTGCCAGCAGCCTACAGGGGGACTACGAGCAGTACTTC
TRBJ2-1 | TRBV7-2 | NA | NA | CASSLDSPPRGEQFF | TGTGCCAGCAGCTTAGACTCCCCGCCAAGGGGTGAGCAGTTCTTC
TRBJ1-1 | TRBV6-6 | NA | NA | CASSATGNTEAFF | TGTGCCAGCAGTGCGACAGGGAACACTGAAGCTTTCTTT
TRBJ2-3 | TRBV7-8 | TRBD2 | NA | CASGLAAGTDTQYF | TGTGCCAGCGGACTAGCGGCGGGCACAGATACGCAGTATTTT
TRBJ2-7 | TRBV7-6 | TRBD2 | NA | CASSLRTSNPYEQYF | TGTGCCAGCAGCTTAAGGACTAGCAACCCCTACGAGCAGTACTTC
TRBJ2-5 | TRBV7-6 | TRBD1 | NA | CASSHAGGAGTQYF | TGTGCTAGCAGCCACGCAGGGGGTGCAGGGACCCAGTACTTC
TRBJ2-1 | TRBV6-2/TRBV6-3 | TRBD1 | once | CASSYSRRGAGGNEQFF | TGTGCCAGCAGTTACTCCCGGAGAGGGGCAGGGGGCAATGAGCAGTTCTTC
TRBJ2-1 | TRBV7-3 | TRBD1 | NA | CASSLMGQGAVNEQFF | TGTGCCAGCAGCTTAATGGGACAGGGGGCCGTCAATGAGCAGTTCTTC
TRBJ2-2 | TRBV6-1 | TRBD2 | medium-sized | CASSTRTSGRFAGELFF | TGTGCCAGCAGTACCCGGACTAGCGGGAGGTTTGCCGGGGAGCTGTTTTTT
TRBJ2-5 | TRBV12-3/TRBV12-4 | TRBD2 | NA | CASTIRAGLAGIRGQETQYF | TGTGCCAGCACCATCCGGGCTGGACTAGCGGGTATCAGAGGACAAGAGACCCAGTACTTC
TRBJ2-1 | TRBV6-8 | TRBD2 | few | CASSPREASYNEQFF | TGTGCCAGCAGTCCTCGGGAGGCCTCCTACAATGAGCAGTTCTTC
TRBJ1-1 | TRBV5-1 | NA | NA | CASSLTYTGSKTEAFF | TGCGCCAGCAGCTTAACCTATACAGGGAGTAAGACTGAAGCTTTCTTT
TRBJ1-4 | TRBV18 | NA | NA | CASSPQGPSTGNEKLFF | TGTGCCAGCTCACCACAGGGGCCATCAACAGGGAATGAAAAACTGTTTTTT
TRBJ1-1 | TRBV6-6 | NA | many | CASSYILAMGTEAFF | TGTGCCAGCAGTTACATCCTCGCTATGGGGACTGAAGCTTTCTTT
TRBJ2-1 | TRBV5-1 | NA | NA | CASSLGTANNEQFF | TGCGCCAGCAGCTTGGGGACAGCCAACAATGAGCAGTTCTTC
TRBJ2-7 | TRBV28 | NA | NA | CASSFSGTKHYEQYF | TGTGCCAGCAGTTTTTCCGGGACCAAGCACTACGAGCAGTACTTC
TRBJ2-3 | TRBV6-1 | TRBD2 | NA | CASSDLVSGGRTDTQYF | TGTGCCAGCAGTGACCTAGTTAGCGGGGGTCGCACAGATACGCAGTATTTT